This T cell receptor (beta chain) was sequenced for a study of blood T cell repertoires in COVID-19. Produced via immunoSEQ multiplex PCR; TCRdb's table is partial and in-frame only. Of some 150,000 clones in the sample, over 75% were seen once. Trimming left V 4 bases short and J 1 base short, with 15 bases between. The CDR3 runs to 16 residues. Germline-derived CDR1 and CDR2 are LGHDT and YNNKEL (reference sequence). The sequence was obtained from a woman aged 18-35 years who had recovered from COVID-19. The specimen was PBMCs or T cells enriched from blood (not recorded which). The rearrangement joins TRBV3-1 (or the pseudogene TRBV3-2) to TRBJ2-3, with D perhaps matching TRBD2 (5 bases). CDR3 sequence: CASSPVQRQGTDTQYF. The CDR3 DNA follows: TGTGCCAGCAGCCCCGTCCAGCGGCAAGGCACAGATACGCAGTATTTT.